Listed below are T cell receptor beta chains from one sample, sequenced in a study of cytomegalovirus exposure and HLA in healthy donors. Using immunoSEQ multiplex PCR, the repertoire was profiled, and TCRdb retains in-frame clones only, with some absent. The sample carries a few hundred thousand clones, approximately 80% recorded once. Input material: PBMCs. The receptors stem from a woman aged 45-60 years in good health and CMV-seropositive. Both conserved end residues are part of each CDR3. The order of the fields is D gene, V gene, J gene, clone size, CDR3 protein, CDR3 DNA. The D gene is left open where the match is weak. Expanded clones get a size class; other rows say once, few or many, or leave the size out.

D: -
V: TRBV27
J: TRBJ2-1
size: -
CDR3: CASSSAGSSYNEQFF
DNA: TGTGCCAGCAGTTCGGCGGGGAGCTCCTACAATGAGCAGTTCTTC

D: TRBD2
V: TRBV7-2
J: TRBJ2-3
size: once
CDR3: CASSLVGAGGPPNTQYF
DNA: TGTGCCAGCAGCTTAGTAGGAGCGGGGGGGCCCCCGAATACGCAGTATTTT

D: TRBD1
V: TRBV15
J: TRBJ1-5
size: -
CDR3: CATSGLPGTGTVNQPQHF
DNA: TGTGCCACCAGCGGGCTACCCGGGACAGGGACAGTAAATCAGCCCCAGCATTTT

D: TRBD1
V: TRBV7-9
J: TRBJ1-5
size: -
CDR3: CASSVTGAGQPQHF
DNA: TGTGCCAGCAGCGTCACAGGGGCCGGACAGCCCCAGCATTTT

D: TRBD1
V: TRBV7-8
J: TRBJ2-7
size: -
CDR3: CASSATGTAFEQYF
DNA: TGTGCCAGCAGCGCCACCGGGACAGCCTTCGAGCAGTACTTC

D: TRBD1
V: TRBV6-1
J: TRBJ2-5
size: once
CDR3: CASSHTWDSQETQYF
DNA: TGTGCCAGCAGTCATACCTGGGACAGCCAAGAGACCCAGTACTTC

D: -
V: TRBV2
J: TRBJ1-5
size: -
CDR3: CASSEIRVNQPQHF
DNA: TGTGCCAGCAGTGAAATCAGGGTCAATCAGCCCCAGCATTTT

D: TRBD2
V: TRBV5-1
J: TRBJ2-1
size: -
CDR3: CASSRIAGVVEQFF
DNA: TGCGCCAGCAGCAGGATAGCGGGGGTGGTTGAGCAGTTCTTC

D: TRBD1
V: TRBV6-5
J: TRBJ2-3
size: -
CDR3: CASSRRQGTDTQYF
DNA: TGTGCCAGCAGCCGCAGACAGGGAACAGATACGCAGTATTTT

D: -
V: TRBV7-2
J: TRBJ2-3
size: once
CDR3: CASSLLRGGDTQYF
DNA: TGTGCCAGCAGCTTACTGCGGGGAGGAGATACGCAGTATTTT

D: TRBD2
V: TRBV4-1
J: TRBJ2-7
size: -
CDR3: CASSRQLTSGGQRHEQYF
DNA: TGCGCCAGCAGCCGCCAGCTGACTAGCGGGGGGCAACGCCACGAGCAGTACTTC

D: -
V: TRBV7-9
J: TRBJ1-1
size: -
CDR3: CASGSTGLLTEAFF
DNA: TGTGCCAGCGGCTCAACAGGGCTATTAACTGAAGCTTTCTTT

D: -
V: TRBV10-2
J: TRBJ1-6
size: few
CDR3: CASSEGSAGNSPLHF
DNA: TGCGCCAGCAGTGAGGGTAGCGCAGGCAATTCACCCCTCCACTTT

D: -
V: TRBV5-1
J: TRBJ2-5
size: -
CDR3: CASSLVTIRGETQYF
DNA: TGCGCCAGCAGCTTGGTCACCATCCGGGGAGAGACCCAGTACTTC

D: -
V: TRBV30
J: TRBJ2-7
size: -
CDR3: CAWSVLRAYEQYF
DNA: TGTGCCTGGAGTGTACTACGGGCCTACGAGCAGTACTTC

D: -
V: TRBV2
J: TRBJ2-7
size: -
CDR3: CASTSTATYEQYF
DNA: TGTGCCAGCACTTCGACAGCTACCTACGAGCAGTACTTC